These T cell receptor beta chains were read from a single sample in a study of cytomegalovirus exposure and HLA in healthy donors. Profiling relied on immunoSEQ multiplex PCR, and the TCRdb table lists in-frame clones only, not all of them. The data hold about 140,000 clones, with 80% to 85% observed a single time. The sequenced sample was PBMCs. Every receptor here comes from a male donor in good health and CMV-seropositive. Each CDR3 is given with its conserved first and last residue.

v_gene: TRBV11-3
len: 14
j_gene: TRBJ2-3
CDR3aa: CASSFGGAGDTQYF

v_gene: TRBV21-1
len: 21
j_gene: TRBJ2-2
CDR3aa: CASSTARETSGRPRGNGELFF

v_gene: TRBV18
len: 15
j_gene: TRBJ2-5
CDR3aa: CASSPTSGGQETQYF

v_gene: TRBV19
len: 15
j_gene: -
CDR3aa: CASSYDHGQGYEQYF

v_gene: TRBV9
len: 14
j_gene: TRBJ2-7
CDR3aa: CASSAFAGAPEQYF

v_gene: TRBV21-1
len: 14
j_gene: TRBJ1-1
CDR3aa: CASSKSVKNTEAFF

v_gene: TRBV7-2
len: 14
j_gene: TRBJ1-3
CDR3aa: CASRPTGAGNTIYF

v_gene: TRBV5-6
len: 16
j_gene: TRBJ2-6
CDR3aa: CASSSAWREWANVLTF

v_gene: TRBV2
len: 14
j_gene: TRBJ2-7
CDR3aa: CASMNAGGAYEQYF

v_gene: TRBV28
len: 14
j_gene: TRBJ2-1
CDR3aa: CASSVRGLADEQFF

v_gene: TRBV27
len: 15
j_gene: TRBJ2-5
CDR3aa: CASSYLAGGRETQYF